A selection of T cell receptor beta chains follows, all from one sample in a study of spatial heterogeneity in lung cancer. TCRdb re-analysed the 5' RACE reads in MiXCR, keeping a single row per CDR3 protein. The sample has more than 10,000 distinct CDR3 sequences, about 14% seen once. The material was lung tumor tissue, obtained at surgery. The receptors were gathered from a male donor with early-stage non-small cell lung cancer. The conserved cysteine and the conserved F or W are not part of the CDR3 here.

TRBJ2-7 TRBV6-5 ASGRESKSSYEQY
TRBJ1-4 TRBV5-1 ASRPGLQYEKLF
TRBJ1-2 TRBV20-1 SSRRATAHYGYT
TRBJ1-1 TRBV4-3 ASSQERTRGTEAF
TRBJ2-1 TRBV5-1 ASGRDPPPHEQF
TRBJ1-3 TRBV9 ASSRDSGNTIY
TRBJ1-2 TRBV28 ASSSNYGYT
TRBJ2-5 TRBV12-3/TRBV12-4 ASSLLSTQETQY
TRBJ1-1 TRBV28 ASSFPRTGGVDTEAF
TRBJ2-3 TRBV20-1 SATGSTDTQY
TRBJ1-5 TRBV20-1 SARDGTYSNQPQH
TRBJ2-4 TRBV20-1 SARDRSIQY
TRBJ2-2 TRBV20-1 SARGTGWTGELF
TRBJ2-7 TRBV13 ASSSGYEQY
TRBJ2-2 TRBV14 ASSRLAGVDAGELF
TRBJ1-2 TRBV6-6 ASSLTGDYGYT
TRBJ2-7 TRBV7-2 ASSLASGSYEQY
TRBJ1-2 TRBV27 ASSATENYGYT
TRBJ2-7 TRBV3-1 ASSQDALAGMGEQY
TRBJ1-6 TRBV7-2 ASSLDNPRNSPLH
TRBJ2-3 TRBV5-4 ASSLEADTQY
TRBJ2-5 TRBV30 AWSVRGRRDQETQY
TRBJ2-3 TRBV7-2 ASSLASTDTQY
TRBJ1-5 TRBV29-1 SVGQGLDQPQH
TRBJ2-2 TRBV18 ASSPTGTLNTGELF
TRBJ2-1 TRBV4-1 ASSHGREDEQF
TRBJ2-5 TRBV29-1 SVGNQETQY
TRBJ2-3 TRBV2 ASTTDTQY
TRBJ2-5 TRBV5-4 ASSLGQAQETQY